Listed here are 18 T cell receptor beta chains from one sample, sequenced in a study of shared clonotypes between healthy human individuals. Data came from immunoSEQ multiplex PCR; TCRdb stores just in-frame clones and leaves some out. The sample lists approximately 2.4 million clones, approximately 95% occurring once. Sequenced material: naive CD4+ T cells sorted from blood. Subset specified: CD45RA+ positively selected. Receptors were obtained from a man aged 18 to 29 in good health.

The chain recombines TRBV2 with TRBJ2-1; TRBD1 might be the D (5 bases). Between the trimmed V and J ends, which lost 4 bases and 7 bases, there was a span of 11 bases. The CDR3 runs 13 residues. CDR1 and CDR2 from the germline V gene are SNHLY and FYNNEI. CDR3 DNA sequence: TGTGCCAGCAGTGTTGACGCAGGGAATGAGCAGTTCTTC. Translation gives CASSVDAGNEQFF.

DNA for the CDR3: TGTGCCAGCGGCCGACAGGGCTTGAACACTGAAGCTTTCTTT. Protein product: CASGRQGLNTEAFF. The chain carries TRBV6-1 and TRBJ1-1; TRBD1 matches at 7 bases. The V segment lost 8 bases and the J segment 0 bases; nucleotides outside the gene matches: 6. Germline CDR1 reads MNHNS; CDR2 reads SASEGT. The length of the CDR3 is 14 residues.

The V gene is TRBV7-2, the J gene TRBJ2-5, with 11 bases that match TRBD2. J gave up 4 bases and V 3 bases, and 4 bases lay outside the gene matches. The CDR3 sequence is 15 residues long. The germline gives CDR1 SGHTA, CDR2 FQGNSA. CDR3 protein: CASSLRLAGRETQYF. DNA of the CDR3: TGTGCCAGCAGCTTGAGACTAGCGGGACGAGAGACCCAGTACTTC.

This sequence joins TRBV6-6 and TRBJ1-1; no firm D call. Germline CDR1 is MNHNY and CDR2 is SVGAGI (reference sequence). The CDR3 has 13 residues. V was shortened by 5 bases and J by 1 base, with 8 bases between the two germline ends. For the CDR3, the DNA is TGTGCCAGCAGTAAGGACGGGAACACTGAAGCTTTCTTT. Its protein is CASSKDGNTEAFF.

The chain has TRBV5-1 and TRBJ2-1; 7 nucleotides agree with TRBD2. Per the germline V gene, CDR1 is SGHRS and CDR2 is YFSETQ. This CDR3 is 16 amino acids long. The junction had 6 bases not matched to a gene; V was cut back by 3 bases and J by 0 bases. CDR3 loop: CASSSSTSVSYNEQFF. The CDR3 DNA reads as TGCGCCAGCAGCTCCTCTACTAGCGTCTCCTACAATGAGCAGTTCTTC.

The V call is TRBV11-2, the J call TRBJ2-7; TRBD1 is a possible D gene (6 bases). Germline assignment: CDR1 SGHAT and CDR2 FQNNGV. CDR3 size: 16 residues. V lost 5 bases, J lost 3 bases, and 20 bases lay in between. CDR3 coding DNA: TGTGCCAGCAGCCCAGGGGTAGGGCGGGCCAGCTACGAGCAGTACTTC. It is translated as CASSPGVGRASYEQYF.

This sequence joins TRBV25-1 and TRBJ2-7; 8 bases align to TRBD1. With V trimmed by 10 bases and J by 2 bases, 10 bases remained unmatched. This CDR3 has 14 amino acids. CDR1 is MGHDK and CDR2 is SYGVNS in the germline V gene. CDR3 in amino acids: CATSAGTGAYEQYF. The CDR3 DNA reads TGTGCCACCTCCGCCGGGACAGGAGCCTACGAGCAGTACTTC.

The V and J genes are TRBV6-6 and TRBJ2-3; D unresolved. The CDR3 sequence is 15 residues long. With 6 bases removed from V and 4 bases from J, the gap between germline ends came to 17 bases. The germline V gene has CDR1 MNHNY and CDR2 SVGAGI (reference sequence). The CDR3 loop is CASRPSSERADTQYF. CDR3 nucleotide sequence: TGTGCCAGCAGGCCCAGTTCGGAGAGAGCAGATACGCAGTATTTT.

V gene TRBV9 combines with J gene TRBJ2-3, with D unresolved. With 4 bases removed from V and 2 bases from J, the gap between germline ends came to 17 bases. The CDR3 contains 16 residues. Germline-derived CDR1 and CDR2 are SGDLS and YYNGEE. CDR3 residues: CASSIGSGANTDTQYF. The CDR3 DNA is TGTGCCAGCAGCATAGGCAGTGGCGCTAACACAGATACGCAGTATTTT.

This chain joins TRBV10-1 and TRBJ2-3, with a possible D match to TRBD2 (5 bases). Germline V gene sequence: CDR1 WNHNN, CDR2 SYGVQD (reference sequence). The CDR3 extends over 14 amino acids. Deletions cut 3 bases from V and 1 base from J, with 8 bases between. For the CDR3, the DNA is TGCGCCAGCAGTGACCGTAGCGGCACAGATACGCAGTATTTT. Translating it yields CASSDRSGTDTQYF.

Concerning this clone itself: The same CDR3 arises from other DNA sequences in this sample as well. This chain links TRBV5-6 with TRBJ1-2; 8 bases fit TRBD1. The germline gives CDR1 SGHDT, CDR2 YYEEEE. The CDR3 covers 12 residues. J gave up 5 bases and V 3 bases, and 0 bases lay outside the gene matches. The CDR3 DNA sequence: TGTGCCAGCAGCTACAGGGGGTATGGCTACACCTTC. Encoded protein: CASSYRGYGYTF.

This clone was observed a single time. The chain joins TRBV10-3 to TRBJ2-1, with D perhaps matching TRBD2 (5 bases). The germline CDR1 and CDR2 sequences are ENHRY and SYGVKD. The V end was cut by 0 bases, the J end by 6 bases, with 15 bases between. The length of the CDR3 is 16 residues. Here the CDR3 reads CAISESRPSFGNEQFF. The CDR3 DNA sequence: TGTGCCATCAGTGAGTCTAGGCCTAGCTTCGGCAATGAGCAGTTCTTC.

The genes are TRBV2 and TRBJ2-5, with D unclear. The CDR3 has 13 amino acids. V was cut by 3 bases and J by 2 bases, with 7 bases left in between. Germline values: CDR1 SNHLY, CDR2 FYNNEI. The CDR3 loop is CASSDPGQETQYF. The CDR3 coding sequence is TGTGCCAGCAGTGATCCCGGACAAGAGACCCAGTACTTC.

The chain is built from TRBV6-5 and TRBJ1-6; D might be TRBD1 (5 bases). Trimming cost V 7 bases and J 12 bases, with 19 bases left between them. The CDR3 consists of 14 residues. CDR1 is MNHEY and CDR2 is SVGAGI in the germline V gene. This CDR3 reads CASTHKVGVLPLHF. As DNA, the CDR3 is TGTGCCAGCACCCACAAAGTGGGGGTGTTACCCCTCCACTTT.

The chain joins TRBV28 to TRBJ2-2; D is possibly TRBD1 (6 bases). Trimming took 5 bases from V and 6 from J, leaving 25 bases between them. The length of the CDR3 is 18 residues. CDR1 and CDR2 from the germline V gene are MDHEN and SYDVKM. Here the CDR3 reads CASSHQLLNRERAGELFF. CDR3 coding DNA: TGTGCCAGCAGTCACCAACTGCTAAACAGGGAGAGGGCCGGGGAGCTGTTTTTT.

CDR3 sequence (DNA): TGTGCCAGCCGAACGGCGACCTCGGGATACGAGCAGTACTTC. The encoded protein is CASRTATSGYEQYF. V gene TRBV6-1 combines with J gene TRBJ2-7; D may be TRBD2 (5 bases). The germline gives CDR1 MNHNS, CDR2 SASEGT. V was shortened by 8 bases and J by 4 bases, with 18 bases between the two germline ends. The CDR3 has 14 amino acids.

V is TRBV5-1 and J is TRBJ1-1, with D possibly TRBD1 on 5 matching bases. Trimming pared 3 bases from V and 4 bases from J, leaving 13 bases between. This CDR3 spans 14 amino acids. The germline V gene encodes CDR1 SGHRS and CDR2 YFSETQ. The CDR3, as DNA: TGCGCCAGCAGCTCGGAGCGGGGGATCACTGAAGCTTTCTTT. Its protein is CASSSERGITEAFF.

The gene calls are TRBV5-1 and TRBJ2-7, with TRBD1 matching 8 bases. Trimming removed 2 bases from V and 3 bases from J; junction bases left unmatched: 7. Germline V gene data show CDR1 as SGHRS and CDR2 as YFSETQ. The CDR3 spans 15 residues. CDR3 sequence (DNA): TGCGCCAGCAGCTTTATCGGGACAGGAAGCTACGAGCAGTACTTC. It is translated as CASSFIGTGSYEQYF.